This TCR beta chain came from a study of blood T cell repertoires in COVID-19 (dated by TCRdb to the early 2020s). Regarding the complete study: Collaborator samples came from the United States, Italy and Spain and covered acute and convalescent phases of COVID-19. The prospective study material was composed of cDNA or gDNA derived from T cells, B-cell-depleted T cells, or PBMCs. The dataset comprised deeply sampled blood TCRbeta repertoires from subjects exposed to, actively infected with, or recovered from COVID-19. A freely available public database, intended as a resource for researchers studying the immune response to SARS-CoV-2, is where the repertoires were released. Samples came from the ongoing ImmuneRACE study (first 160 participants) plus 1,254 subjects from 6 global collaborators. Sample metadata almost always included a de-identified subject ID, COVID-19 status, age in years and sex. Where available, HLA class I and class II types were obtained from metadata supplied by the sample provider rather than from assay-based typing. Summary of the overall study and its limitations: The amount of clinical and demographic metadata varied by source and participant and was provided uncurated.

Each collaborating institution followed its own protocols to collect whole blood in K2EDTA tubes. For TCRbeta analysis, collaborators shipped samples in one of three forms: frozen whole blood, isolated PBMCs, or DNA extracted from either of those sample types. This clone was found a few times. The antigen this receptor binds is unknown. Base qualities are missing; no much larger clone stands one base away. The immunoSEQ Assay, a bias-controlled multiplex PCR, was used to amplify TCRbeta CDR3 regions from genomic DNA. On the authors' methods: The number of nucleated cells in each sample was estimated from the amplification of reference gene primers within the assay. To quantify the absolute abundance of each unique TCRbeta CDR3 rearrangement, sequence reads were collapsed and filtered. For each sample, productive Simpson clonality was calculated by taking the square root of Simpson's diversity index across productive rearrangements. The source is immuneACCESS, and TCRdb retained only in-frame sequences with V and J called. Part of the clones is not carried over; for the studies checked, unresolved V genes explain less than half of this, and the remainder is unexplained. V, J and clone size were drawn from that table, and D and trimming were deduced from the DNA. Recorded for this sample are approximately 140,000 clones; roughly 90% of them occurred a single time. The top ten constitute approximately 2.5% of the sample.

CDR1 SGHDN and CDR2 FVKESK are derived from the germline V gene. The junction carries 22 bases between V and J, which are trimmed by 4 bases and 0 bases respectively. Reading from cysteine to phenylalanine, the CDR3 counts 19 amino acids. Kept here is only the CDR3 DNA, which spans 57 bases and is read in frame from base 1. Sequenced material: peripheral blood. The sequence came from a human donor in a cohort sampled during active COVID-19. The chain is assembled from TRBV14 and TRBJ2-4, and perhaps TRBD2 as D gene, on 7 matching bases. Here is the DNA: TGTGCCAGCAGCCTGGGGGGGCTTCGGACGGCGCTAGCCAAAAACATTCAGTACTTC. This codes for CASSLGGLRTALAKNIQYF. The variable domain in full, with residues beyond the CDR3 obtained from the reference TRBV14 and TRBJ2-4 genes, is EAGVTQFPSHSVIEKGQTVTLRCDPISGHDNLYWYRRVMGKEIKFLLHFVKESKQDESGMPNNRFLAERTGGTYSTLKVQPAELEDSGVYFCASSLGGLRTALAKNIQYFGAGTRLSVL.